The text below deals with one T cell receptor (beta chain). CDR1 is SGHTA, CDR2 FQGTGA, per germline. There are 16 residues in the CDR3. The V and J ends lost 3 bases and 7 bases, in that order; junction bases with no gene match: 8. In the original analysis: From reference gene primer amplification, estimates of nucleated cell counts were derived. Clones were sequenced by immunoSEQ multiplex PCR, and TCRdb holds only the in-frame ones, with some missing. That table is the source of V, J and clone size, and D and trimming were worked out from the DNA. The sample yields approximately 96,000 clones, more than 70% seen once. The sample is drawn from a study of blood T cell repertoires in COVID-19. Study context: Samples taken during acute and convalescent COVID-19 were collected in the United States, Italy and Spain.

The clonotype comes from an elderly woman with acute or convalescent COVID-19. This chain joins TRBV7-3 and TRBJ2-2; 10 bases map to TRBD2. Sequencing was performed on peripheral blood. In DNA, the CDR3 is TGTGCCAGCAGCTTTCCTAGCGGGGGTTTCGTCGGGGAGCTGTTTTTT. Protein sequence: CASSFPSGGFVGELFF.